This TCR beta chain was retrieved from a study of blood T cell repertoires in COVID-19. Overall study: Nucleic acid was either cDNA or gDNA, and it came from T cells, B-cell-depleted T cells, or PBMCs.

This study enrolled people aged about 18 to 90 from around 26 US geographic areas. The assay was immunoSEQ multiplex PCR, and TCRdb's table has in-frame clones only and misses some. The table has 450,000 to 500,000 clones, about 90% seen once; the top ten hold about 0.7%. The CDR3 loop spans 14 amino acids. The receptor was derived from a woman under 30 who had recovered from COVID-19. The chain couples TRBV21-1 to TRBJ1-6; TRBD1, the table's D call, lacks a check against the DNA. TRBV21-1 is a pseudogene locus. Sequences were obtained from PBMCs or T cells enriched from blood (not recorded which). This CDR3 is CASEQSLLNSPLHF. In nucleotides, the CDR3 is TGTGCCAGCGAACAGTCCCTCCTAAATTCACCCCTCCACTTT.